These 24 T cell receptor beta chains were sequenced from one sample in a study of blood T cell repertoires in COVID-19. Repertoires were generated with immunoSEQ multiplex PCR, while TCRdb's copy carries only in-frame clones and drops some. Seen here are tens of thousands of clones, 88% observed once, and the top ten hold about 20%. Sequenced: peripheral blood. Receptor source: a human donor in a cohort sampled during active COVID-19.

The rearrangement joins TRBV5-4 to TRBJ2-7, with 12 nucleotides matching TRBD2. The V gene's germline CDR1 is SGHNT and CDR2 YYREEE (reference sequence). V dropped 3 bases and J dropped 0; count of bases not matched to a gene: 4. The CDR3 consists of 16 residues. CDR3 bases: TGTGCCAGCAGCTCGACTAGCGGGAGCGTCTCCTACGAGCAGTACTTC. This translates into CASSSTSGSVSYEQYF.

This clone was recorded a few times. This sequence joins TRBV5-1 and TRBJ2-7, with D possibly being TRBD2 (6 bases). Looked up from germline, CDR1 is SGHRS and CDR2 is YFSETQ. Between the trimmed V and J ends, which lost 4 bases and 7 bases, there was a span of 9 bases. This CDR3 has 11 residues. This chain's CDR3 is CASSVAGEQYF. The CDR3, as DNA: TGCGCCAGCAGCGTGGCGGGGGAGCAGTACTTC.

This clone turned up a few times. The CDR3 bases are TGCAGTGCTAGTATTTCGACAGGTTTTGGTGAGACCCAGTACTTC. Encoded protein: CSASISTGFGETQYF. V usage is TRBV20-1 and J usage is TRBJ2-5; tentatively, D is TRBD1 (6 bases). The CDR3 contains 15 residues. Trimming took 3 bases from V and 5 from J, leaving 19 bases between them. Germline assignment: CDR1 DFQATT and CDR2 SNEGSKA (reference sequence).

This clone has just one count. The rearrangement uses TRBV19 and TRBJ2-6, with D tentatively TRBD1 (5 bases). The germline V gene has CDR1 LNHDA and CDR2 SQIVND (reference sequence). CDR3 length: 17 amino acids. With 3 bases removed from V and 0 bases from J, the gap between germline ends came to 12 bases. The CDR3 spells CASSIRWGGSGANVLTF. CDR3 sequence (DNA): TGTGCCAGTAGTATTAGGTGGGGCGGCTCTGGGGCCAACGTCCTGACTTTC. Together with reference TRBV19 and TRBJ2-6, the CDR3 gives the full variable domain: DGGITQSPKYLFRKEGQNVTLSCEQNLNHDAMYWYRQDPGQGLRLIYYSQIVNDFQKGDIAEGYSVSREKKESFPLTVTSAQKNPTAFYLCASSIRWGGSGANVLTFGAGSRLTVL.

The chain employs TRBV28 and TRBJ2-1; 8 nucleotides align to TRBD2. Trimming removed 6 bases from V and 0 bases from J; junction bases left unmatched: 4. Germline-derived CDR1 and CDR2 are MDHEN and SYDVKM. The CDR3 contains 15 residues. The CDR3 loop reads CASRLAGASYNEQFF. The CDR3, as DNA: TGTGCCAGCAGGCTAGCGGGCGCCTCCTACAATGAGCAGTTCTTC.

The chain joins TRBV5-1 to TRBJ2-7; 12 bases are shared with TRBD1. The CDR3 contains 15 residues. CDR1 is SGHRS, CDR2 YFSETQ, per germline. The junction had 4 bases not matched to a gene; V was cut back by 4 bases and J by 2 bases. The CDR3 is CASSGGQGAPYEQYF. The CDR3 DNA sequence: TGCGCCAGCAGCGGGGGACAGGGGGCACCCTACGAGCAGTACTTC.

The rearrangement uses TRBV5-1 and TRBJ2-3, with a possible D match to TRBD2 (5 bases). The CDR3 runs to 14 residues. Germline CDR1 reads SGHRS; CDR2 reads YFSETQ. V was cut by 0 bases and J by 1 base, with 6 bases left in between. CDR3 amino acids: CASSLDGGTDTQYF. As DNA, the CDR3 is TGCGCCAGCAGCTTGGACGGGGGCACAGATACGCAGTATTTT. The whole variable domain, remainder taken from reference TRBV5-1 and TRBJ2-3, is KAGVTQTPRYLIKTRGQQVTLSCSPISGHRSVSWYQQTPGQGLQFLFEYFSETQRNKGNFPGRFSGRQFSNSRSEMNVSTLELGDSALYLCASSLDGGTDTQYFGPGTRLTVL.

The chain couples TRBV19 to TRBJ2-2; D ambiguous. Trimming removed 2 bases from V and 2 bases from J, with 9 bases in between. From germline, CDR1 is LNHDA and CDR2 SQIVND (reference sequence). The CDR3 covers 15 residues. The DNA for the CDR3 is TGTGCCAGTAGTATACCGATACTAAACACCGGGGAGCTGTTTTTT. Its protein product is CASSIPILNTGELFF.

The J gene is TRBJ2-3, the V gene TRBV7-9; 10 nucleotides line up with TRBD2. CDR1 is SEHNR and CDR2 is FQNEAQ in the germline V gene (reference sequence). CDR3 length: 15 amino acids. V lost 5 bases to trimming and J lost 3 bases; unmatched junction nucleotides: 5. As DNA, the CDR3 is TGTGCCAGCAGCCGGGTTAGCGGGGGGACAGATACGCAGTATTTT. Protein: CASSRVSGGTDTQYF.

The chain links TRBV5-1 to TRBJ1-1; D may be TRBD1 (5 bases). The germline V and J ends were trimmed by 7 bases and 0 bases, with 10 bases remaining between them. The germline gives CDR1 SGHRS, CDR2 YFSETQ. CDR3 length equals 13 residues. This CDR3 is CASRTGMNTEAFF. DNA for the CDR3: TGCGCCAGCCGAACAGGTATGAACACTGAAGCTTTCTTT. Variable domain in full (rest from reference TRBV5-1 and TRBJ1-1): KAGVTQTPRYLIKTRGQQVTLSCSPISGHRSVSWYQQTPGQGLQFLFEYFSETQRNKGNFPGRFSGRQFSNSRSEMNVSTLELGDSALYLCASRTGMNTEAFFGQGTRLTVV.

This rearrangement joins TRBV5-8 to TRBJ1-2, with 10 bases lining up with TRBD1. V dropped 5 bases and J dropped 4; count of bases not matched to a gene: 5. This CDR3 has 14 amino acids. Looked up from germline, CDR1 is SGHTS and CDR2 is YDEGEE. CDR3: CASSSGTGVYGYTF. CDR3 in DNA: TGTGCCAGCAGTTCCGGGACAGGGGTCTATGGCTACACCTTC. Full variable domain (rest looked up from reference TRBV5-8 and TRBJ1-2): EAGVTQSPTHLIKTRGQQATLRCSPISGHTSVYWYQQALGLGLQFLLWYDEGEERNRGNFPPRFSGRQFPNYSSELNVNALELEDSALYLCASSSGTGVYGYTFGSGTRLTVV.

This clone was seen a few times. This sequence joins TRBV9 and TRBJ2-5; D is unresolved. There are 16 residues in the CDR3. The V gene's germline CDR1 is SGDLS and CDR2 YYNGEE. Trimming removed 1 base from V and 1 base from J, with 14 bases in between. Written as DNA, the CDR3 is TGTGCCAGCAGCGTATTCCCGGGTACGGGCCAAGAGACCCAGTACTTC. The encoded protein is CASSVFPGTGQETQYF.

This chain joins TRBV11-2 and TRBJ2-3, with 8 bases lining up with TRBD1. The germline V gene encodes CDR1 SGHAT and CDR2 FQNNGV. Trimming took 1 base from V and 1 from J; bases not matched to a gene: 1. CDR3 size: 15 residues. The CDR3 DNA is TGTGCCAGCAGCTTAGTGGGACAGGGCACAGATACGCAGTATTTT. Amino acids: CASSLVGQGTDTQYF.

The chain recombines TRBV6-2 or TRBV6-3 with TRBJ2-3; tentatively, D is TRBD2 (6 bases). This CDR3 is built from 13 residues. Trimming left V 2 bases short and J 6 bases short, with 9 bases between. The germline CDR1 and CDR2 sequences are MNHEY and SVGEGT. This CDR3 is CASSYAGFDTQYF. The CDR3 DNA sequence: TGTGCCAGCAGTTACGCGGGATTCGATACGCAGTATTTT.

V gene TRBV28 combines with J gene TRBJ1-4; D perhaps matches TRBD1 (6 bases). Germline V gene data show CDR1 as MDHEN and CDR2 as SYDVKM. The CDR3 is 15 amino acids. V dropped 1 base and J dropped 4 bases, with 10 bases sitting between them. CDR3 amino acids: CASSLLQGVNEKLFF. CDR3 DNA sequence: TGTGCCAGCAGTTTATTACAGGGAGTTAATGAAAAACTGTTTTTT.

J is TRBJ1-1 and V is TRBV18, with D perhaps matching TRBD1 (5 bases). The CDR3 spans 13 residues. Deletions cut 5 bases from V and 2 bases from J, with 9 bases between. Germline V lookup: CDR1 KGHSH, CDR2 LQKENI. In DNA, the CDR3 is TGTGCCAGCTCAACGGACAAAAACACTGAAGCTTTCTTT. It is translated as CASSTDKNTEAFF.

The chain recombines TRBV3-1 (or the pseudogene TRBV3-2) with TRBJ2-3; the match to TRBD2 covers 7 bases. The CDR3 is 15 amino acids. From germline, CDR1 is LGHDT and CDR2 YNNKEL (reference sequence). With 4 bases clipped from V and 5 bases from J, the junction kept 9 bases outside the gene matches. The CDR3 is CASSRGGLARDTQYF. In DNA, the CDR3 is TGTGCCAGCAGCCGGGGGGGTCTAGCGAGAGATACGCAGTATTTT.

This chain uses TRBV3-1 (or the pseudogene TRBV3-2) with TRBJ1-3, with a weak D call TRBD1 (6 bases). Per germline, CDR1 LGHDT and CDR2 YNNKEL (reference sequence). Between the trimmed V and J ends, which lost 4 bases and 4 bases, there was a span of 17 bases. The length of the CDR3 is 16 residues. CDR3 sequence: CASSPAGEVVGNTIYF. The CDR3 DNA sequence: TGTGCCAGCAGCCCGGCAGGGGAAGTAGTCGGAAACACCATATATTTT.

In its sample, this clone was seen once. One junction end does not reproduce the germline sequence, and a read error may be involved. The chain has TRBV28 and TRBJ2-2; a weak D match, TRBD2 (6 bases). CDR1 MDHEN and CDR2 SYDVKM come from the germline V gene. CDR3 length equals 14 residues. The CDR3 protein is CASKVGGSAGELFF. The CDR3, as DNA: TGTGCGAGCAAGGTCGGGGGTAGCGCCGGGGAGCTGTTTTTT. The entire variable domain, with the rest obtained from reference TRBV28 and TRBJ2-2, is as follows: DVKVTQSSRYLVKRTGEKVFLECVQDMDHENMFWYRQDPGLGLRLIYFSYDVKMKEKGDIPEGYSVSREKKERFSLILESASTNQTSMYLCASKVGGSAGELFFGEGSRLTVL.

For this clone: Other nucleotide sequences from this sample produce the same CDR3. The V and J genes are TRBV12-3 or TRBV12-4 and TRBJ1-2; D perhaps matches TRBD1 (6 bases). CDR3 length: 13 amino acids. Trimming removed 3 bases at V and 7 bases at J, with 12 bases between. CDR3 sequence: CASSFSGGGGYTF. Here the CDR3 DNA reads TGTGCCAGCAGTTTCAGCGGGGGCGGTGGCTACACCTTC.

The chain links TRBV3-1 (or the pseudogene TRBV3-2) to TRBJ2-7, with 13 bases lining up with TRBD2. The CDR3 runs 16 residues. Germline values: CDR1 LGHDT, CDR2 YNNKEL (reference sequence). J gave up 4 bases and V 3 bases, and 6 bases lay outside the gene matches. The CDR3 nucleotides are TGTGCCAGCAGCCATTGGACTAGCGGGGGTTCTTACGAGCAGTACTTC. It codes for CASSHWTSGGSYEQYF.

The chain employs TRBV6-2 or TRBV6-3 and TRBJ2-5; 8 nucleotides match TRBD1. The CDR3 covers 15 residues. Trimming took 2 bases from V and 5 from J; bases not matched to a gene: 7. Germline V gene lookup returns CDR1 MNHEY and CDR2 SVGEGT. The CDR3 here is CASSYPTGAGETQYF. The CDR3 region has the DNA TGTGCCAGCAGTTACCCGACAGGGGCGGGGGAGACCCAGTACTTC.

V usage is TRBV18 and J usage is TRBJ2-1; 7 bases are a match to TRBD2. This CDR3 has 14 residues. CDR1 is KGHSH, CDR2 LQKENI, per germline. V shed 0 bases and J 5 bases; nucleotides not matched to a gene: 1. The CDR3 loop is CASSPPAGDNEQFF. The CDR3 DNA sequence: TGTGCCAGCTCACCACCGGCGGGAGACAATGAGCAGTTCTTC.

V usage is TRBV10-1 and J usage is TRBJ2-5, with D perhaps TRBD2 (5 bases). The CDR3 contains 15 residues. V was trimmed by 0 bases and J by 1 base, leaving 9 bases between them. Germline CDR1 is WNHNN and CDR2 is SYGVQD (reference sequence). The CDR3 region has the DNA TGCGCCAGCAGTGAGTCGGTGAGGGTCCAAGAGACCCAGTACTTC. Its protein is CASSESVRVQETQYF.